Below, one T cell receptor beta chain is given with its context. Researchers grouped second doses given at about 4 or about 12 weeks into one pool. This sample is drawn from a study of T cell responses to AZD1222 COVID-19 vaccine. The CDR3 has 15 residues. V lost 4 bases, J lost 4 bases, and 14 bases lay in between. CDR1 is ENHRY, CDR2 SYGVKD, per germline. TCRdb's table, derived via immunoSEQ multiplex PCR, lists solely in-frame clones and lacks some. The sample lists around 180,000 clones, 85% to 95% seen once, with about 1.5% in the top ten. This TCR was sampled from an adult who received the AZD1222 COVID-19 vaccine. The sequencing here drew on peripheral blood, taken 28 days after the second AZD1222 dose. The gene calls are TRBV10-3 and TRBJ1-5, with a possible D match to TRBD1 (5 bases). CDR3 sequence: CAISGGGPGNQPQHF. CDR3 DNA: TGTGCCATCAGTGGAGGCGGCCCAGGGAATCAGCCCCAGCATTTT.